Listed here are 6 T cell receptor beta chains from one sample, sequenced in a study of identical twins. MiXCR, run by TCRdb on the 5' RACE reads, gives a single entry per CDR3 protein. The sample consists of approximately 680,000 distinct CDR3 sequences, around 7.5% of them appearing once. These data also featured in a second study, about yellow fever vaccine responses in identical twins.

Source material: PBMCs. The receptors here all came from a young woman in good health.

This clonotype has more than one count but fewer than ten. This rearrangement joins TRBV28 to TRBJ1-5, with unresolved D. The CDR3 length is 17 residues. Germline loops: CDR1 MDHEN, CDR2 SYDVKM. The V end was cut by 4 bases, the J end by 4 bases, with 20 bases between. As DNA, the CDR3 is TGTGCCAGCAGTTCAGCTGGGATCCGGCAGGTAAATCAGCCCCAGCATTTT. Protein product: CASSSAGIRQVNQPQHF.

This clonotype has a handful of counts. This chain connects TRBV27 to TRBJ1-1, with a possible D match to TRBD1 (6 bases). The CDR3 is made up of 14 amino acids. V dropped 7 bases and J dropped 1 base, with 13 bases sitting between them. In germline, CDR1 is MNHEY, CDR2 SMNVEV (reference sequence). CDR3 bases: TGTGCCAGCAACTCCGGGGGCCCGAACACTGAAGCTTTCTTT. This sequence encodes CASNSGGPNTEAFF.

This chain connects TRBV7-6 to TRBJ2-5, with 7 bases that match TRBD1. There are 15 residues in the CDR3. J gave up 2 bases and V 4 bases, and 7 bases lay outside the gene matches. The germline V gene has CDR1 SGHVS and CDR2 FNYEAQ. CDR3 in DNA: TGTGCCAGCAGCTACGAGGGGGCCGGTCAAGAGACCCAGTACTTC. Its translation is CASSYEGAGQETQYF.

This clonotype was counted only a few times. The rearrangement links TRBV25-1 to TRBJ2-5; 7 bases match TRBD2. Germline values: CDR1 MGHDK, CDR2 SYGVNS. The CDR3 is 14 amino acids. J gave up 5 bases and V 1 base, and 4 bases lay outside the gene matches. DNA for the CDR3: TGTGCCAGCAGTGAATGGGGGGGTACCGAGACCCAGTACTTC. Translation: CASSEWGGTETQYF.

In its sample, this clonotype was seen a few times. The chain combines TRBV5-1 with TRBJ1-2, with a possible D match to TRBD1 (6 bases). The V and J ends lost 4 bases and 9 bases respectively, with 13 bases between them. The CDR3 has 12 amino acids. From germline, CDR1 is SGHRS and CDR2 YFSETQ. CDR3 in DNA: TGCGCCAGCAGCGAGGACAGCTTTAGCTACACCTTC. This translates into CASSEDSFSYTF. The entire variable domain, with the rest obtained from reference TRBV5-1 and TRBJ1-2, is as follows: KAGVTQTPRYLIKTRGQQVTLSCSPISGHRSVSWYQQTPGQGLQFLFEYFSETQRNKGNFPGRFSGRQFSNSRSEMNVSTLELGDSALYLCASSEDSFSYTFGSGTRLTVV.

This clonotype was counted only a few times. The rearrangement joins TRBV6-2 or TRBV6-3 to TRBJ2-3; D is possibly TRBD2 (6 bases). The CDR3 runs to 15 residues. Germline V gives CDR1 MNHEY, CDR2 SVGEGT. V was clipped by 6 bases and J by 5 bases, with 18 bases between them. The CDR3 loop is CASSLLQSGRDTQYF. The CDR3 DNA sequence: TGTGCCAGCAGCCTCCTCCAATCCGGGAGAGATACGCAGTATTTT.